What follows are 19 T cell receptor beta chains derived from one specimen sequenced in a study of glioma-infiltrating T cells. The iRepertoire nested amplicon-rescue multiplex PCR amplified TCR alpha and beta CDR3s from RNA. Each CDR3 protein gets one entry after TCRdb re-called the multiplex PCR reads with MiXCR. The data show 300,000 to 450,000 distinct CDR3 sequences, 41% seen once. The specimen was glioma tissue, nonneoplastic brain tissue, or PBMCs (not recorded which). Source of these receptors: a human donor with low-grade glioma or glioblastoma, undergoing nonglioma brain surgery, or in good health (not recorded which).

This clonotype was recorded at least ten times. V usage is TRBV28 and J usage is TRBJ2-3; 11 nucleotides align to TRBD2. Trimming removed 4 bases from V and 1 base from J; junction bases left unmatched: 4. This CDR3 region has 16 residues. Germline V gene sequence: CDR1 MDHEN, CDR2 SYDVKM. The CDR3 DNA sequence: TGTGCCAGCAGTTCCGGGACTAGCGGCCGCACAGATACGCAGTATTTT. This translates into CASSSGTSGRTDTQYF.

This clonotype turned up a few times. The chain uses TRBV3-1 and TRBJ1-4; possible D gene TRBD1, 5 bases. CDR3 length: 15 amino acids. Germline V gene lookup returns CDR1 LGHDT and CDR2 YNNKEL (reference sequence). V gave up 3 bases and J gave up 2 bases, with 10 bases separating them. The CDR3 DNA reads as TGTGCCAGCAGCCACGGGGCAGGGACTAATGAAAAACTGTTTTTT. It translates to CASSHGAGTNEKLFF.

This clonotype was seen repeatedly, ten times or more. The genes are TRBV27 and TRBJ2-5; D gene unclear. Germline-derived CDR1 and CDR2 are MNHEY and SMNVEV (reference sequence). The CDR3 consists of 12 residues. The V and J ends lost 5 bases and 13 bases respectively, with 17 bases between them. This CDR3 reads CASSPWAHRLYF. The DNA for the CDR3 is TGTGCCAGCAGTCCCTGGGCCCACCGGTTGTACTTC.

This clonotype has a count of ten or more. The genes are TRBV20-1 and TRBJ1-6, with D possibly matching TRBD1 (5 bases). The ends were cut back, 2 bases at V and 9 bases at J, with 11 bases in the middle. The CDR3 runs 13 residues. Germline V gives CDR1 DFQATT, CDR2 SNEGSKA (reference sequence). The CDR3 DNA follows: TGCAGTGCTAGATCACCCGGGGGTTCACCCCTCCACTTT. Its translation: CSARSPGGSPLHF.

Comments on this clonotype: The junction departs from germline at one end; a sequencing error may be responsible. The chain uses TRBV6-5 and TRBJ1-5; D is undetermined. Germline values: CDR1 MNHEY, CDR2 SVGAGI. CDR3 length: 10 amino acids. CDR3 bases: TGCGACACCGGAAACCAGCCCCAGCATTTT. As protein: CDTGNQPQHF.

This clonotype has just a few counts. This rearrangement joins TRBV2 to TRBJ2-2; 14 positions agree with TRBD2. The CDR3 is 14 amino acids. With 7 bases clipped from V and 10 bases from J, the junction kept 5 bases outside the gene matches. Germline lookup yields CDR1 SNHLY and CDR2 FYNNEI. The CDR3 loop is CASTEGLAGEELFF. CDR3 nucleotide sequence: TGTGCCAGCACCGAGGGACTAGCGGGAGAGGAGCTGTTTTTT.

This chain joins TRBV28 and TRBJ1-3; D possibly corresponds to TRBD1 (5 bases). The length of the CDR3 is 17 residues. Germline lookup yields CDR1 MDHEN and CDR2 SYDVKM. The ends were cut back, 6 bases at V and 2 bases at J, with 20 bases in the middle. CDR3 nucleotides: TGTGCCAGCAGGACGACAGTGGGCGGAGTTGCTGGAAACACCATATATTTT. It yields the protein CASRTTVGGVAGNTIYF.

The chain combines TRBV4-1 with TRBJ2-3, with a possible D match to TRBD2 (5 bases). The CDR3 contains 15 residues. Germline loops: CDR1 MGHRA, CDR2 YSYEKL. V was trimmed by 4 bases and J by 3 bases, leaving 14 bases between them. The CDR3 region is CASSPWEFGTDTQYF. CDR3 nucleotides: TGCGCCAGCAGCCCCTGGGAGTTCGGGACAGATACGCAGTATTTT.

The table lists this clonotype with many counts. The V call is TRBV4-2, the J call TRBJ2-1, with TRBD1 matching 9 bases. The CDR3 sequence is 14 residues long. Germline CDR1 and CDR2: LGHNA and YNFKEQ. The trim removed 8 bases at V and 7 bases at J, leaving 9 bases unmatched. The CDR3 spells CASGAGQGMNEQFF. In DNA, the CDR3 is TGTGCCAGCGGTGCGGGACAGGGTATGAATGAGCAGTTCTTC.

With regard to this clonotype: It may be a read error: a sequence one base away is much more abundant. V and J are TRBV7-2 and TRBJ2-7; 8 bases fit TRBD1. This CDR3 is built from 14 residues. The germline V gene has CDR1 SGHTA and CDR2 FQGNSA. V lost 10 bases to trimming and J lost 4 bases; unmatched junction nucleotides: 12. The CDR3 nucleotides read TGTGCCACGTCGGGGGACAGGTATTTATACGAGCAGTACTTC. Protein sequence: CATSGDRYLYEQYF.

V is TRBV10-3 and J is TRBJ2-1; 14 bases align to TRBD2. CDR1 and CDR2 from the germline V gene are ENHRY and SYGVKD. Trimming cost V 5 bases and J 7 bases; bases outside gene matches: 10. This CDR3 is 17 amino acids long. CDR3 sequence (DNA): TGTGCCATCAGTTCCGGGGGACTAGCGGGAGTTTATAATGAGCAGTTCTTC. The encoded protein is CAISSGGLAGVYNEQFF.

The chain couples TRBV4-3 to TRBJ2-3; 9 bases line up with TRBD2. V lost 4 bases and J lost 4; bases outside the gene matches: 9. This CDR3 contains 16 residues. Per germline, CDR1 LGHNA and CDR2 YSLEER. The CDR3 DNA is TGCGCCAGCAGCCCGAACAGCGGGAGGATCTCAGATACGCAGTATTTT. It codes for CASSPNSGRISDTQYF.

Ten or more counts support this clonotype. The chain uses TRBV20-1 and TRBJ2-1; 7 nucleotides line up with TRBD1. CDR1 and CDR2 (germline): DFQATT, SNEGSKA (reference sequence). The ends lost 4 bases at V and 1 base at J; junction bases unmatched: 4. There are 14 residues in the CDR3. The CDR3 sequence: CSATQGESYNEQFF. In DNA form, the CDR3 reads TGCAGTGCTACTCAGGGGGAGTCCTACAATGAGCAGTTCTTC.

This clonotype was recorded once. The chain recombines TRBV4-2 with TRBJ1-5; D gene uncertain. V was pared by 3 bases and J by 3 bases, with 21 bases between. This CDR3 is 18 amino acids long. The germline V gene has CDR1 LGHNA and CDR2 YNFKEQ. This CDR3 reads CASSQMPQLHGFNQPQHF. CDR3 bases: TGTGCCAGCAGCCAGATGCCTCAACTACACGGCTTCAATCAGCCCCAGCATTTT.

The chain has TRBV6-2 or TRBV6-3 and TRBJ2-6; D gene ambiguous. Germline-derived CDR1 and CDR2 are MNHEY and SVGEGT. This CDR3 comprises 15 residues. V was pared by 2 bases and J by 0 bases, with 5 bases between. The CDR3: CASSYGSSGANVLTF. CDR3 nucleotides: TGTGCCAGCAGTTACGGGTCCTCTGGGGCCAACGTCCTGACTTTC.

Written as DNA, the CDR3 is TGCAGCGTTCAATGGGAAGGGCTTCGTAGCACAGATACGCAGTATTTT. Its translation is CSVQWEGLRSTDTQYF. The chain has TRBV29-1 and TRBJ2-3; D call uncertain. The V and J ends lost 5 bases and 0 bases respectively, with 18 bases between them. CDR1 is SQVTM, CDR2 ANQGSEA, per germline. The CDR3 extends over 16 amino acids.

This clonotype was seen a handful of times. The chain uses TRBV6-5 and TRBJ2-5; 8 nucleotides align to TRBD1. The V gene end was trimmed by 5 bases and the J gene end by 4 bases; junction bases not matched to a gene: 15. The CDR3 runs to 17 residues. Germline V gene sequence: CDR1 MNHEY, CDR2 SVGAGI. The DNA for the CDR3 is TGTGCCAGCAGTCCCGGACAGGGACCGAGTAGAGGAGAGACCCAGTACTTC. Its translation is CASSPGQGPSRGETQYF.

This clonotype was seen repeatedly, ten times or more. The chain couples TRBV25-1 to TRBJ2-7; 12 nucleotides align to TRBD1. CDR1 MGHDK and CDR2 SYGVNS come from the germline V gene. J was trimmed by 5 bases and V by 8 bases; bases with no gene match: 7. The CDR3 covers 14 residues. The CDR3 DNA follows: TGTGCCAGCTACGGGACAGGGGGCGATGACGAGCAGTACTTC. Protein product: CASYGTGGDDEQYF.

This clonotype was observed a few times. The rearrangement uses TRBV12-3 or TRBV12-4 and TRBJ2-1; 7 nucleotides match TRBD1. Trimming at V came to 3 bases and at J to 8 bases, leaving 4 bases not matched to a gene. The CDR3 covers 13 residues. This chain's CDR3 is CASSFGQVDEQFF. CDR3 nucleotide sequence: TGTGCCAGCAGTTTCGGACAGGTCGATGAGCAGTTCTTC.